This T cell receptor (beta chain) was documented in a study of cytomegalovirus exposure and HLA in healthy donors. Trimming left V 6 bases short and J 5 bases short, with 11 bases between. The CDR3 spans 13 residues. Germline V gene data show CDR1 as MNHEY and CDR2 as SMNVEV (reference sequence). Worth noting for this clone: The antigen is undetermined.

Amplification used 60 Vbeta primers and 13 Jbeta primers. Generated by immunoSEQ multiplex PCR, the TCRdb table keeps only in-frame clones and is missing some. In the table there are some 190,000 clones, 80% of which are singletons. Notes on the study in general: Within an earlier analysis, most TCR beta V segments proved productive either about 90% or about 30% of the time.

The V and J genes are TRBV27 and TRBJ2-1, with a weak D call TRBD2 (5 bases). The specimen sequenced was PBMCs. This sequence originates from a woman aged 40-49 years in good health and CMV-seronegative. In DNA, the CDR3 is TGTGCCAGCAGGGGAAGAGGGAACAATGAGCAGTTCTTC. This gives the protein CASRGRGNNEQFF.